This T cell receptor beta chain stems from a study of blood T cell repertoires in COVID-19. Overall study: Collection of acute and convalescent COVID-19 samples took place in the United States, Italy and Spain. PBMCs, B-cell-depleted T cells, or T cells provided the cDNA or gDNA that made up the material.

Study processing details: Estimation of nucleated cell counts relied on the amplification of reference gene primers. Sequencing was performed with immunoSEQ multiplex PCR; in TCRdb, only in-frame clones are kept and a portion is missing. From that table come the V and J calls and clone size; the DNA was used to work out D and trimming. Altogether about 260,000 clones are present, around 87% being singletons, with the ten largest covering less than 1.6%. Germline lookup yields CDR1 SGHRS and CDR2 YFSETQ. V dropped 4 bases and J dropped 2 bases, with 20 bases sitting between them. The CDR3 extends over 17 amino acids. This clone turned up a few times.

Material for sequencing was peripheral blood. This TCR came from a middle-aged woman who had recovered from COVID-19. The genes are TRBV5-1 and TRBJ2-3; D may be TRBD1 (6 bases). The chain's CDR3 is CASSAGPRKGDTDTQYF. The DNA of the CDR3 is TGCGCCAGCAGCGCTGGCCCCCGAAAGGGGGACACAGATACGCAGTATTTT.